Shown below are 32 T cell receptor beta chains from a single sample sequenced in a study of monozygotic twins with cystic fibrosis. Sequencing used immunoSEQ multiplex PCR; TCRdb keeps in-frame clones, though not all of them. The table lists 9,000 or so clones, 97% to 99% of them singletons. Material for sequencing was blood. The receptors shown here come from a girl aged 2-10 years with cystic fibrosis.

The chain has TRBV7-6 and TRBJ2-3; 10 positions agree with TRBD1. The ends lost 6 bases at V and 2 bases at J; junction bases unmatched: 5. The CDR3 extends over 15 amino acids. Germline CDR1 SGHVS, CDR2 FNYEAQ. As DNA, the CDR3 is TGTGCCAGCAGTACCGGGACAGGGGCCACAGATACGCAGTATTTT. Residues: CASSTGTGATDTQYF.

This chain links TRBV10-2 with TRBJ2-5; TRBD1 matches at 10 bases. Germline-derived CDR1 and CDR2 are WSHSY and SAAADI. Trimming took 6 bases from V and 5 from J; bases not matched to a gene: 9. CDR3 size: 15 residues. The CDR3 region has the DNA TGCGCCAGCAGGGCGGGACAGGGGCTATCGGAGACCCAGTACTTC. Translation gives CASRAGQGLSETQYF.

The V call is TRBV18, the J call TRBJ1-2; the match to TRBD1 covers 7 bases. Per the germline V gene, CDR1 is KGHSH and CDR2 is LQKENI. The CDR3 has 14 amino acids. Germline trimming cut 6 bases from V and 2 bases from J; bases unmatched to any gene: 6. CDR3 DNA sequence: TGTGCCAGCTCCCGGACGACAGGGAACTATGGCTACACCTTC. Residues: CASSRTTGNYGYTF.

This sequence joins TRBV7-2 and TRBJ1-6, with 8 bases identical to TRBD1. This CDR3 is built from 17 residues. Per the germline V gene, CDR1 is SGHTA and CDR2 is FQGNSA. V lost 1 base to trimming and J lost 5 bases; unmatched junction nucleotides: 7. CDR3 in amino acids: CASSLGTGLRDNSPLHF. The CDR3 DNA reads as TGTGCCAGCAGCTTAGGGACAGGGCTTAGGGATAATTCACCCCTCCACTTT.

The chain links TRBV2 to TRBJ1-5; 7 bases fit TRBD1. Trimming took 3 bases from V and 2 from J; bases not matched to a gene: 4. CDR1 is SNHLY, CDR2 FYNNEI, per germline. The CDR3 has 15 residues. This chain's CDR3 is CASSDDRVGNQPQHF. The CDR3 bases are TGTGCCAGCAGTGACGACAGGGTGGGCAATCAGCCCCAGCATTTT. The entire variable domain, with the rest obtained from reference TRBV2 and TRBJ1-5, is as follows: EPEVTQTPSHQVTQMGQEVILRCVPISNHLYFYWYRQILGQKVEFLVSFYNNEISEKSEIFDDQFSVERPDGSNFTLKIRSTKLEDSAMYFCASSDDRVGNQPQHFGDGTRLSIL.

CDR3 amino acids: CASSYWTSVDEQFF. CDR3 in DNA: TGTGCCAGCAGTTACTGGACTAGCGTAGATGAGCAGTTCTTC. This chain uses TRBV6-5 with TRBJ2-1; 9 bases agree with TRBD2. This CDR3 has 14 residues. Trimming took 1 base from V and 8 from J; bases not matched to a gene: 3. In germline, CDR1 is MNHEY, CDR2 SVGAGI.

The chain uses TRBV6-5 and TRBJ1-1; D gene ambiguous. Germline V lookup: CDR1 MNHEY, CDR2 SVGAGI. Trimming left V 2 bases short and J 4 bases short, with 8 bases between. CDR3 length equals 13 residues. CDR3 nucleotides: TGTGCCAGCAGTTACCGAGTGGGCACTGAAGCTTTCTTT. Amino acids: CASSYRVGTEAFF.

The V gene is TRBV5-6, the J gene TRBJ1-2, with 11 bases lining up with TRBD1. Germline V lookup: CDR1 SGHDT, CDR2 YYEEEE. V dropped 2 bases and J dropped 2; count of bases not matched to a gene: 11. This CDR3 comprises 18 residues. CDR3 bases: TGTGCCAGCAGCTTCGGGTTAGGGACAGGGGGACAGAACTATGGCTACACCTTC. As protein: CASSFGLGTGGQNYGYTF.

The chain links TRBV4-2 to TRBJ1-1; D call uncertain. CDR3 length: 13 residues. Germline CDR1 reads LGHNA; CDR2 reads YNFKEQ. Trimming shortened V by 4 bases and J by 2 bases, and 8 bases separated the two germline ends. In DNA form, the CDR3 reads TGTGCCAGCAGCCCCTCTCAAAACACTGAAGCTTTCTTT. Its protein is CASSPSQNTEAFF.

This chain connects TRBV5-4 to TRBJ2-3; D gene uncertain. This CDR3 spans 14 amino acids. Trimming took 3 bases from V and 2 from J, leaving 10 bases between them. CDR1 and CDR2 (germline): SGHNT, YYREEE (reference sequence). Written as DNA, the CDR3 is TGTGCCAGCAGCTCGCGACCGACCACAGATACGCAGTATTTT. Translation: CASSSRPTTDTQYF.

This chain joins TRBV5-1 and TRBJ2-1, with 15 bases matching TRBD2. Germline CDR1 is SGHRS and CDR2 is YFSETQ. The CDR3 length is 15 residues. The V segment lost 4 bases and the J segment 9 bases; nucleotides outside the gene matches: 5. CDR3 in DNA: TGCGCCAGCAGCCCGGGACTAGCGGGAGGAAGTGAGCAGTTCTTC. It is translated as CASSPGLAGGSEQFF.

This rearrangement joins TRBV6-1 to TRBJ1-5; the D is unclear. Trimming took 1 base from V and 2 from J, leaving 15 bases between them. This CDR3 comprises 17 residues. CDR1 and CDR2 from the germline V gene are MNHNS and SASEGT. CDR3: CASSEVLGRGGNQPQHF. The CDR3 DNA reads as TGTGCCAGCAGTGAAGTGCTAGGACGGGGTGGCAATCAGCCCCAGCATTTT.

CDR3: CSAQGVRQGAWNEQFF. The DNA of the CDR3 is TGCAGCGCCCAAGGGGTTCGGCAGGGGGCCTGGAATGAGCAGTTCTTC. The V gene is TRBV29-1, the J gene TRBJ2-1; the match to TRBD1 covers 8 bases. Germline CDR1 SQVTM, CDR2 ANQGSEA. J lost 7 bases, V lost 7 bases, and 18 bases had no gene match. The CDR3 covers 16 residues.

This chain joins TRBV18 and TRBJ1-4, with D possibly matching TRBD1 (6 bases). Germline V gene sequence: CDR1 KGHSH, CDR2 LQKENI. With 6 bases removed from V and 4 bases from J, the gap between germline ends came to 12 bases. The CDR3 spans 14 residues. This chain's CDR3 is CASSVTGRNEKLFF. Here the CDR3 DNA reads TGTGCCAGCTCGGTGACAGGACGTAATGAAAAACTGTTTTTT.

This clone was observed once. The V gene is TRBV2, the J gene TRBJ2-5; D is unresolved. Germline values: CDR1 SNHLY, CDR2 FYNNEI. V lost 8 bases, J lost 0 bases, and 7 bases lay in between. The CDR3 consists of 12 residues. The CDR3 DNA follows: TGTGCCAGCTCCTTCAACCAAGAGACCCAGTACTTC. It specifies CASSFNQETQYF.

The J gene is TRBJ2-1, the V gene TRBV9, with D unresolved. V was trimmed by 0 bases and J by 4 bases, leaving 8 bases between them. CDR1 SGDLS and CDR2 YYNGEE come from the germline V gene. CDR3 length: 14 residues. CDR3 sequence (DNA): TGTGCCAGCAGCGTAGGGGCGTCGTACAATGAGCAGTTCTTC. Protein sequence: CASSVGASYNEQFF.

J is TRBJ1-1 and V is TRBV10-2; 7 nucleotides line up with TRBD1. The germline CDR1 and CDR2 sequences are WSHSY and SAAADI. J lost 3 bases, V lost 8 bases, and 12 bases had no gene match. The CDR3 is made up of 15 amino acids. The CDR3 spells CASSGRGTVDTEAFF. The CDR3 DNA reads as TGCGCCAGCTCGGGGCGCGGGACAGTCGACACTGAAGCTTTCTTT.

The chain carries TRBV19 and TRBJ2-1; D is possibly TRBD1 (5 bases). The germline CDR1 and CDR2 sequences are LNHDA and SQIVND (reference sequence). V shed 2 bases and J shed 0 bases, with 8 bases lying between them. The CDR3 has 15 amino acids. The CDR3 coding sequence is TGTGCCAGTAGTATACAGGGCGTCTCCTACAATGAGCAGTTCTTC. It is translated as CASSIQGVSYNEQFF.

The chain links TRBV11-3 to TRBJ1-2; the D gene is possibly TRBD1 (5 bases). This CDR3 spans 13 amino acids. Trimming cost V 4 bases and J 4 bases, with 10 bases left between them. The V gene's germline CDR1 is SGHNT and CDR2 YENEEA. CDR3 amino acids: CASSSREGYGYTF. DNA of the CDR3: TGTGCCAGCAGCTCCAGGGAAGGCTATGGCTACACCTTC.

This sequence joins TRBV10-3 and TRBJ1-2; the match to TRBD1 covers 7 bases. Germline CDR1 and CDR2: ENHRY and SYGVKD. This CDR3 region has 13 residues. Unmatched junction bases numbered 5, after V lost 6 bases and J lost 4 bases. The CDR3 region is CAISQGQTYGYTF. The CDR3 nucleotides read TGTGCCATCAGCCAGGGACAGACCTATGGCTACACCTTC.

V usage is TRBV10-3 and J usage is TRBJ2-3, with TRBD2 matching over 11 bases. J was trimmed by 4 bases and V by 6 bases; bases with no gene match: 15. CDR1 is ENHRY, CDR2 SYGVKD, per germline. CDR3 length: 18 amino acids. CDR3 residues: CAIRGKQTSGRGADTQYF. CDR3 sequence (DNA): TGTGCCATCAGAGGGAAACAAACTAGCGGGAGAGGAGCAGATACGCAGTATTTT.

This chain's CDR3 is CSVEGGSSYNEQFF. In nucleotides, the CDR3 is TGCAGCGTTGAAGGCGGGAGTTCCTACAATGAGCAGTTCTTC. This chain joins TRBV29-1 and TRBJ2-1; the match to TRBD2 covers 7 bases. This CDR3 is 14 amino acids long. The trim removed 1 base at V and 1 base at J, leaving 1 base unmatched. Germline CDR1 reads SQVTM; CDR2 reads ANQGSEA.

The chain employs TRBV5-4 and TRBJ2-2; 7 nucleotides line up with TRBD2. Germline V gene sequence: CDR1 SGHNT, CDR2 YYREEE (reference sequence). The CDR3 is 15 residues long. After removal of 5 bases from V and 7 bases from J, the junction contained 11 bases not matched to a gene. CDR3 protein: CASSHGGRFGGELFF. The CDR3 nucleotides read TGTGCCAGCAGTCACGGGGGGAGGTTTGGCGGGGAGCTGTTTTTT.

This clone was counted a single time. The genes are TRBV11-2 and TRBJ1-2; D uncertain. Germline V gene sequence: CDR1 SGHAT, CDR2 FQNNGV. This CDR3 has 15 amino acids. Trimming removed 2 bases from V and 1 base from J, with 11 bases in between. The CDR3 bases are TGTGCCAGCAGCTTACTCCAGCTTCTTAACTATGGCTACACCTTC. Protein product: CASSLLQLLNYGYTF.

The J gene is TRBJ2-7, the V gene TRBV5-1; TRBD2 matches at 15 bases. Germline CDR1 reads SGHRS; CDR2 reads YFSETQ. Trimming took 5 bases from V and 2 from J; bases not matched to a gene: 8. The CDR3 runs 17 residues. The CDR3 here is CASRSGTSGGPAYEQYF. CDR3 DNA: TGCGCCAGCAGGTCAGGGACTAGCGGGGGGCCTGCCTACGAGCAGTACTTC.

The V call is TRBV27, the J call TRBJ2-1, with 10 bases lining up with TRBD2. The V segment lost 5 bases and the J segment 1 base; nucleotides outside the gene matches: 8. CDR3 length equals 17 residues. Germline V gene sequence: CDR1 MNHEY, CDR2 SMNVEV (reference sequence). For the CDR3, the DNA is TGTGCCAGCAGTCCTGACCTAGCGGGAGCTTCCTACAATGAGCAGTTCTTC. Protein: CASSPDLAGASYNEQFF.

This chain links TRBV11-2 with TRBJ2-1; D gene unclear. The length of the CDR3 is 12 residues. From germline, CDR1 is SGHAT and CDR2 FQNNGV. Trimming shortened V by 1 base and J by 7 bases, and 5 bases separated the two germline ends. The CDR3 coding sequence is TGTGCCAGCAGCTTAGTAGGGAATGAGCAGTTCTTC. Translated, it gives CASSLVGNEQFF.

The chain is built from TRBV5-4 and TRBJ2-2; tentative D call: TRBD1 (6 bases). The V and J ends lost 1 base and 2 bases respectively, with 9 bases between them. The CDR3 contains 15 residues. Germline V lookup: CDR1 SGHNT, CDR2 YYREEE (reference sequence). The CDR3: CASSLRGSNTGELFF. As DNA, the CDR3 is TGTGCCAGCAGCTTGAGGGGGAGTAACACCGGGGAGCTGTTTTTT.

For the CDR3, the DNA is TGTGCCAACTCAAGGGACCCCCAGGGCCAAGAGACCCAGTACTTC. It yields the protein CANSRDPQGQETQYF. This rearrangement joins TRBV6-1 to TRBJ2-5; either TRBD1 or TRBD2 may fit D (5 bases each). V was pared by 10 bases and J by 1 base, with 19 bases between. This CDR3 region has 15 residues. Germline CDR1 reads MNHNS; CDR2 reads SASEGT.

CDR3 in DNA: TGTGGGGCGACTAGCGGGAAGAATCATTACAATGAGCAGTTCTTC. As protein: CGATSGKNHYNEQFF. This chain uses TRBV30 with TRBJ2-1; 11 nucleotides align to TRBD2. The CDR3 length is 15 residues. Germline V gene lookup returns CDR1 GTSNPN and CDR2 SVGIG (reference sequence).

Only one count was recorded for this clone. The chain couples TRBV5-1 to TRBJ1-1; no firm D call. Germline V gene lookup returns CDR1 SGHRS and CDR2 YFSETQ. V was clipped by 4 bases and J by 2 bases, with 6 bases between them. The CDR3 loop spans 12 amino acids. The CDR3 bases are TGCGCCAGCAGCATTGGAAACACTGAAGCTTTCTTT. This encodes CASSIGNTEAFF.

The chain links TRBV19 to TRBJ1-2, with D unclear. The V and J ends lost 4 bases and 4 bases respectively, with 19 bases between them. Germline V lookup: CDR1 LNHDA, CDR2 SQIVND (reference sequence). The CDR3 is made up of 16 amino acids. This CDR3 is CASSRYEWSRAYGYTF. The CDR3 nucleotides read TGTGCCAGTAGTAGGTACGAATGGAGTCGGGCCTATGGCTACACCTTC.